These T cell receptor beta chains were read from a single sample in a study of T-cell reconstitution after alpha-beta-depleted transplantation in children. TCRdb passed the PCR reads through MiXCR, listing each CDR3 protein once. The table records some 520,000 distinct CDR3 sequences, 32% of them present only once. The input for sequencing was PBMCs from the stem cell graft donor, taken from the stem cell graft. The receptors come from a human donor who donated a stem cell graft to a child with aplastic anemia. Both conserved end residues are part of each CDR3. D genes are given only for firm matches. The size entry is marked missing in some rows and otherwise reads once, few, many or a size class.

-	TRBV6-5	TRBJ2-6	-	CASSYGYSGANVLTF	TGTGCCAGCAGTTACGGGTACTCTGGGGCCAACGTCCTGACTTTC
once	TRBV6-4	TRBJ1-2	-	CASSEQAGDNYGYTF	TGTGCCAGCAGTGAACAGGCAGGAGACAACTATGGCTACACCTTC
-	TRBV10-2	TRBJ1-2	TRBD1	CASSVVTGNYGYTF	TGCGCCAGCAGTGTAGTGACAGGGAACTATGGCTACACCTTC
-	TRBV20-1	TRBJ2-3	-	CSARGLTSLDTQYF	TGCAGTGCTAGAGGCCTGACTAGTTTAGATACGCAGTATTTT
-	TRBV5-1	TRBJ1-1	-	CASSQNRGSGAEAFF	TGCGCCAGCAGCCAGAATAGGGGCAGCGGCGCTGAAGCTTTCTTT
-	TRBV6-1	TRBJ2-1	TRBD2	CASILGLAGGPRNEQFF	TGTGCCAGCATCTTGGGACTAGCGGGAGGGCCTCGGAATGAGCAGTTCTTC
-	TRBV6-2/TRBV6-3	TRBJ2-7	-	CASSFGQFYEQYF	TGTGCCAGCAGTTTCGGACAGTTCTACGAGCAGTACTTC
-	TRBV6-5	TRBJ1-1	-	CASSYIGANTEAFF	TGTGCCAGCAGTTACATTGGAGCGAACACTGAAGCTTTCTTT
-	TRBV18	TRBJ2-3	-	CASSKKAPKGSGYTDTQYF	TGTGCCAGCTCAAAAAAGGCCCCGAAGGGTAGCGGATACACAGATACGCAGTATTTT
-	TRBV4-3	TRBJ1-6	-	CASSQVSTGPYNSPLHF	TGCGCCAGCAGCCAAGTGTCCACAGGGCCCTATAATTCACCCCTCCACTTT
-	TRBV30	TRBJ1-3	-	CSVGISGNTIYF	TGTTCTGTGGGGATCTCTGGAAACACCATATATTTT
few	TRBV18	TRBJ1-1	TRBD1	CASSGQGRSDTEAFF	TGTGCCAGCTCCGGACAGGGGCGCTCCGACACTGAAGCTTTCTTT
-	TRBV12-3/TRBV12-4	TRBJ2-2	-	CASSWGMGELFF	TGTGCCAGCAGTTGGGGGATGGGGGAGCTGTTTTTT
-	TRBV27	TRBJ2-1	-	CASSFEAINYNEQFF	TGTGCCAGCAGTTTTGAGGCCATCAACTACAATGAGCAGTTCTTC
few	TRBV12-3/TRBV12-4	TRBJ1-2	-	CASSLGRVISGGYTF	TGTGCCAGCAGTTTGGGCAGGGTAATATCTGGTGGCTACACCTTC
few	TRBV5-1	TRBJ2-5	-	CASSLGQFQETQYF	TGCGCCAGCAGCTTGGGACAGTTCCAAGAGACCCAGTACTTC
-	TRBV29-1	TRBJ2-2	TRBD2	CSVSGGQGLADGELFF	TGCAGCGTTAGTGGGGGCCAAGGACTAGCTGACGGGGAGCTGTTTTTT
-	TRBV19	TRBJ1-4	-	CASSPPRVNEKLFF	TGTGCCAGTAGCCCGCCCCGGGTCAATGAAAAACTGTTTTTT
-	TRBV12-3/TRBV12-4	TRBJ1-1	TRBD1	CASVLRDRGAFF	TGTGCCAGCGTGTTAAGGGACAGAGGCGCTTTCTTT
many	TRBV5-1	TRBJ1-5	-	CASSYRQPWWPQHF	TGCGCCAGCAGCTATAGACAGCCTTGGTGGCCCCAGCATTTT
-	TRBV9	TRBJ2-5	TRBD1	CASSGGTVQETQYF	TGTGCCAGCAGCGGAGGGACAGTGCAAGAGACCCAGTACTTC
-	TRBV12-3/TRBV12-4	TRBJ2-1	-	CASSFWGSGGYSYNEQFF	TGTGCCAGCAGTTTTTGGGGGAGTGGGGGTTACTCCTACAATGAGCAGTTCTTC
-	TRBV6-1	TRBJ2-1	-	CASTDRGKVHNEQFF	TGTGCCAGCACCGACCGGGGGAAGGTCCACAATGAGCAGTTCTTC
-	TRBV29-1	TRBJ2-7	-	CSVVRSSGYEQYF	TGCAGCGTTGTTAGATCAAGCGGTTACGAGCAGTACTTC
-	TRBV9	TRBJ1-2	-	CASSPDAGANYGYTF	TGTGCCAGCAGCCCGGACGCCGGAGCTAACTATGGCTACACCTTC
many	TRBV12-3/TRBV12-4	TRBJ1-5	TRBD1	CASSSQGGSNQPQHF	TGTGCCAGCAGTTCCCAGGGGGGTAGCAATCAGCCCCAGCATTTT
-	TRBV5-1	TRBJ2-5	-	CSSSFGTGQETQYF	TGCTCCAGCAGCTTCGGTACAGGCCAAGAGACCCAGTACTTC
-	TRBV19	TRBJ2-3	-	CASTHPGGNLRDIQGNTQYF	TGTGCCAGTACCCACCCTGGGGGGAACCTCCGGGACATACAAGGGAATACGCAGTATTTT
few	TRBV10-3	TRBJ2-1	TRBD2	CAISESGIAGGYEQFF	TGTGCCATCAGTGAGTCGGGGATAGCGGGAGGCTATGAGCAGTTCTTC
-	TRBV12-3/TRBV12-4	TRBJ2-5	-	CASRAGQHQETQYF	TGTGCCAGCAGAGCCGGACAGCACCAAGAGACCCAGTACTTC
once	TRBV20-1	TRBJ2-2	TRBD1	CSAKTGGAGTGELFF	TGCAGTGCTAAAACAGGGGGCGCGGGCACCGGGGAGCTGTTTTTT
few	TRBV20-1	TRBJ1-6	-	CSARPPGRTTHSPLHF	TGCAGTGCTCGACCCCCCGGACGGACTACGCATTCACCCCTCCACTTT
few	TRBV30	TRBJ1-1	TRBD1	CAWRLTGRMNTEAFF	TGTGCCTGGAGACTGACAGGGCGTATGAACACTGAAGCTTTCTTT
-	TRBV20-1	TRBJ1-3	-	CCARDRGGLSSGNTIYF	TGCTGTGCTAGAGATCGGGGAGGGCTTAGCTCTGGAAACACCATATATTTT
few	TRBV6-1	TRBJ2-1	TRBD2	CASSERTSVGNEQFF	TGTGCCAGCAGTGAAAGGACTAGCGTCGGCAATGAGCAGTTCTTC
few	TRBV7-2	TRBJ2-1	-	CASSLNGQLQYNEQFF	TGTGCCAGCAGCTTAAACGGACAGTTGCAGTACAATGAGCAGTTCTTC
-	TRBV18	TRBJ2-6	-	CASSPRGAGANVLTF	TGTGCCAGCTCACCACGAGGGGCTGGGGCCAACGTCCTGACTTTC
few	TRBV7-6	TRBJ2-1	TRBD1	CASSLAGQGSSYNEQFF	TGTGCCAGCAGCTTAGCGGGACAGGGGAGCTCCTACAATGAGCAGTTCTTC
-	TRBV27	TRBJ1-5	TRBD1	CASSSDRFGSQPQHF	TGTGCCAGCAGTTCGGACAGGTTCGGAAGTCAGCCCCAGCATTTT
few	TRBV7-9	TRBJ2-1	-	CASSFYVGVLNEQFF	TGTGCCAGCAGCTTTTATGTAGGGGTCCTAAATGAGCAGTTCTTC
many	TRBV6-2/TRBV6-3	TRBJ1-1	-	CASGRGEIAEAFF	TGTGCCAGCGGCAGGGGCGAAATTGCTGAAGCTTTCTTT